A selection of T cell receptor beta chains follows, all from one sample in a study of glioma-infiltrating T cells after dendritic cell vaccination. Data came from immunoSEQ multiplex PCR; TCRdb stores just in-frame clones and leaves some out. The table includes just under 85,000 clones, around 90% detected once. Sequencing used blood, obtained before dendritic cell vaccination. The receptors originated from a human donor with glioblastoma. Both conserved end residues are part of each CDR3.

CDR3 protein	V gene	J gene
CASSEADRTPYEQYF	TRBV6-1	TRBJ2-7
CASSLVQGGGSPLHF	TRBV11-1	TRBJ1-6
CSVEGGLREKLFF	TRBV29-1	TRBJ1-4
CASSFGSGLEQYF	TRBV7-8	TRBJ2-7
CASSWVRSSYEQYF	TRBV5-1	TRBJ2-7
CASSPPSGTEAFF	TRBV5-4	TRBJ1-1
CASKTAGGNSYEQYF	TRBV27	TRBJ2-7
CSASLVGEQFF	TRBV20-1	TRBJ2-1
CASSFSPGQVSFAGANVLTF	TRBV5-1	TRBJ2-6
CASSYPSWGTDTQYF	TRBV2	TRBJ2-3
CASTPDETLLYGYTF	TRBV6-5	TRBJ1-2
CASRLQEGSYEQYF	TRBV27	TRBJ2-7
CASRGTGGYLNEQFF	TRBV6-1	TRBJ2-1
CAITGDVNQPQHF	TRBV10-3	TRBJ1-5
CASSLGGAIGNEQFF	TRBV28	TRBJ2-1
CASSEGPSGGAYEQYF	TRBV2	TRBJ2-7
CASVSGGQETQYF	TRBV28	TRBJ2-5
CASSTYQGIFYNEQFF	TRBV19	TRBJ2-1
CASRLRVRYGYTF	TRBV23-1	TRBJ1-2
CASMVGASSYEQYF	TRBV2	TRBJ2-7
CASSYRGDTEAFF	TRBV2	TRBJ1-1
CAISEYAPEDGYTF	TRBV10-3	TRBJ1-2
CAWSVGSGAQHF	TRBV30	TRBJ1-5
CASSEERQDNEQFF	TRBV2	TRBJ2-1
CASSLSGTADTQYF	TRBV7-3	TRBJ2-3
CAWSWGLLFEQYF	TRBV30	TRBJ2-7
CASSPGERIETQYF	TRBV18	TRBJ2-5
CASRRQGGGELFF	TRBV2	TRBJ2-2
CASRLPDRTNTEAFF	TRBV12-2	TRBJ1-1
CASSERGQGLWGYTF	TRBV2	TRBJ1-2
CASSFGEVETQYF	TRBV11-2	TRBJ2-5
CASSKGKNTEAFF	TRBV11-3	TRBJ1-1
CASSWDRYGYTF	TRBV5-1	TRBJ1-2
CASSLRTQGASGNTIYF	TRBV4-1	TRBJ1-3
CASSGPWGREEGTDTQYF	TRBV6-1	TRBJ2-3
CAWSAVISGNTIYF	TRBV30	TRBJ1-3
CASSSADRGNTGELFF	TRBV13	TRBJ2-2
CASSLGQHYNEQFF	TRBV5-1	TRBJ2-1
CASSVGQGVTGELFF	TRBV9	TRBJ2-2
CASSLGGQGNEKLFF	TRBV5-1	TRBJ1-4
CASSLSGGSTDTQYF	TRBV11-1	TRBJ2-3
CASSSETGVNTEAFF	TRBV6-1	TRBJ1-1
CASSLDRHYGYTF	TRBV27	TRBJ1-2
CASIVGGTIYEQYF	TRBV2	TRBJ2-7
CASTSGGRNSPLHF	TRBV6-1	TRBJ1-6
CASSSGTGPSPLHF	TRBV19	TRBJ1-6